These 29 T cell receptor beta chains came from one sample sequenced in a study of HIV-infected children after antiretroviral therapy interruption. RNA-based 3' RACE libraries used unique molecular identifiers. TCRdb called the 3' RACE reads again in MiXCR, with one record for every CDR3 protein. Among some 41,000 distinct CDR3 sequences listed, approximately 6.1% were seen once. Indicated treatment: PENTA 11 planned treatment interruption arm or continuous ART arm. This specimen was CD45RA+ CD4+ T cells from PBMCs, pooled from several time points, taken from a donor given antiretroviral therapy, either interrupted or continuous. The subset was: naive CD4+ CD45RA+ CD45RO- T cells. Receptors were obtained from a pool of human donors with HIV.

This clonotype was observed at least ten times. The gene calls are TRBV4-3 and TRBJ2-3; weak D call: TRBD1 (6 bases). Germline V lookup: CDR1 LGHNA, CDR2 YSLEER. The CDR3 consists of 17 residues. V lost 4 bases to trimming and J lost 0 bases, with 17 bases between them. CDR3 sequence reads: CASSRGHWETSTDTQYF. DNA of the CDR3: TGCGCCAGCAGCCGGGGACACTGGGAAACTAGCACAGATACGCAGTATTTT.

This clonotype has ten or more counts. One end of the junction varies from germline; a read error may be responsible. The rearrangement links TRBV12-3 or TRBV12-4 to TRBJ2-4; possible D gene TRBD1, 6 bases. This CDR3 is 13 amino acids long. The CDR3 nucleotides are TGTGCCAGCAGTGACTGGGGGCAAAACACCTTGTACTTT. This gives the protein CASSDWGQNTLYF.

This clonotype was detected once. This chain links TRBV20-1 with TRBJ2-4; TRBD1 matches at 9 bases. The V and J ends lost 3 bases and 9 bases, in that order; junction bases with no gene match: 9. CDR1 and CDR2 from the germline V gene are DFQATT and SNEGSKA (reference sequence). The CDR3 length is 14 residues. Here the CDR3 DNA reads TGCAGTGCTAGGCACACAGGGGGCGCCGGCATTCAGTACTTC. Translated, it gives CSARHTGGAGIQYF.

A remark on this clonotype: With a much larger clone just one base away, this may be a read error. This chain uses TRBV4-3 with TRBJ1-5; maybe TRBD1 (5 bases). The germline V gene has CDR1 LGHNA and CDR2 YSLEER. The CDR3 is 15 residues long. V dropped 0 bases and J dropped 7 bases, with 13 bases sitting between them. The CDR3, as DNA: TGCGCCAGCAGCCAAGATAGGGCAGGGAGGCAGCCCCAGCATTTT. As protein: CASSQDRAGRQPQHF.

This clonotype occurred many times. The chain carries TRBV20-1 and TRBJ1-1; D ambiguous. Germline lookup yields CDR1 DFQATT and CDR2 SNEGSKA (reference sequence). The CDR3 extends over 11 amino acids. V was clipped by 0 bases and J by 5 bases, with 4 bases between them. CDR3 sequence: CSARDRTEAFF. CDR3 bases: TGCAGTGCTAGAGATCGAACTGAAGCTTTCTTT.

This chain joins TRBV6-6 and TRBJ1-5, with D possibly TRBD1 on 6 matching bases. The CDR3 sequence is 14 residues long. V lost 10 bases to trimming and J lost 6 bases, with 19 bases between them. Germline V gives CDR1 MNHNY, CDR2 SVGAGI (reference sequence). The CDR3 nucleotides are TGTGCCACCCGGACAGATCCGTCCTTTCAGCCCCAGCATTTT. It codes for CATRTDPSFQPQHF.

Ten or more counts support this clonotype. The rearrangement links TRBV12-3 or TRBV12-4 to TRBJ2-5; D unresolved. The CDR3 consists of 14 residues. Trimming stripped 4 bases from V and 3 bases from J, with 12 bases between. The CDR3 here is CASSSSEGKETQYF. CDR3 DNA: TGTGCCAGCAGTTCCAGTGAAGGGAAAGAGACCCAGTACTTC.

The CDR3 protein is CASSQFQGAVNYGYTF. DNA of the CDR3: TGTGCCAGCAGCCAATTTCAGGGGGCCGTTAACTATGGCTACACCTTC. The chain has TRBV4-2 and TRBJ1-2; TRBD1 matches 8 bases. This CDR3 has 16 amino acids. Germline lookup yields CDR1 LGHNA and CDR2 YNFKEQ. V gave up 2 bases and J gave up 1 base; unmatched junction bases: 6.

The CDR3 region is CASSLTANSPLHF. The CDR3 DNA reads as TGTGCCAGCAGCTTGACAGCTAATTCACCCCTCCACTTT. This chain links TRBV7-2 with TRBJ1-6, with D possibly matching TRBD1 (5 bases). The CDR3 has 13 residues. Trimming shortened V by 3 bases and J by 6 bases, and 6 bases separated the two germline ends. CDR1 SGHTA and CDR2 FQGNSA come from the germline V gene.

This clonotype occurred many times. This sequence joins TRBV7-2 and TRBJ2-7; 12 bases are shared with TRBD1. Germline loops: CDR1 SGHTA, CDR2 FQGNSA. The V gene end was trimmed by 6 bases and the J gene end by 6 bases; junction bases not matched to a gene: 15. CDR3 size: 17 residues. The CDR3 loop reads CASRGQGALRGLGEQYF. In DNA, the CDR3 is TGTGCCAGCAGGGGACAGGGGGCGCTTCGGGGACTTGGCGAGCAGTACTTC.

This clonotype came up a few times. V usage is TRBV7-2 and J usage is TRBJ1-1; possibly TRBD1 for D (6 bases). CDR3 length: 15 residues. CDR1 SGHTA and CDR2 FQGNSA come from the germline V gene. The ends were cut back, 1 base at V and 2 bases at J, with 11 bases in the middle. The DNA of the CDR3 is TGTGCCAGCAGCTTAGAACCGGACAGCAACACTGAAGCTTTCTTT. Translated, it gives CASSLEPDSNTEAFF.

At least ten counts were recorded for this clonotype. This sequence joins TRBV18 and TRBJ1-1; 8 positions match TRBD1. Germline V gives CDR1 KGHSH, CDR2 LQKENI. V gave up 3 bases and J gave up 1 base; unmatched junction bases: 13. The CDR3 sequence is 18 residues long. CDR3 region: CASSPLGQGPFRNTEAFF. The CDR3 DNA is TGTGCCAGCTCACCGCTTGGACAGGGACCCTTTAGGAACACTGAAGCTTTCTTT. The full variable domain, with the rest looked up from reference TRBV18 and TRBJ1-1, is NAGVMQNPRHLVRRRGQEARLRCSPMKGHSHVYWYRQLPEEGLKFMVYLQKENIIDESGMPKERFSAEFPKEGPSILRIQQVVRGDSAAYFCASSPLGQGPFRNTEAFFGQGTRLTVV.

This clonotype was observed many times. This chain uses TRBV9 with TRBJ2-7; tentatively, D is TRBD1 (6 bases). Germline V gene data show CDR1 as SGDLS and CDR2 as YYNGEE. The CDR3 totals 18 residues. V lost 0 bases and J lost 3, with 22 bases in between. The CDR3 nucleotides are TGTGCCAGCAGCGTAGGCTCCGCCTCGGGACATACCTACTACGAGCAGTACTTC. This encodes CASSVGSASGHTYYEQYF.

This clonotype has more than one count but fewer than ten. The CDR3 sequence is CSAKGDLLNTEAFF. In DNA, the CDR3 is TGCAGTGCCAAGGGAGATCTCTTGAACACTGAAGCTTTCTTT. This sequence joins TRBV20-1 and TRBJ1-1, with D uncertain. Trimming shortened V by 6 bases and J by 0 bases, and 14 bases separated the two germline ends. The CDR3 totals 14 residues. Germline V CDR1 and CDR2: DFQATT, SNEGSKA (reference sequence).

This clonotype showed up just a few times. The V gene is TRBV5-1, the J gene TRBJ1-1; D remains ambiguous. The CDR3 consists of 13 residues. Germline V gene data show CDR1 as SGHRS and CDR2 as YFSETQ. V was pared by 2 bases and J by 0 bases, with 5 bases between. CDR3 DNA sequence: TGCGCCAGCAGCTTAGCAGTGAACACTGAAGCTTTCTTT. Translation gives CASSLAVNTEAFF.

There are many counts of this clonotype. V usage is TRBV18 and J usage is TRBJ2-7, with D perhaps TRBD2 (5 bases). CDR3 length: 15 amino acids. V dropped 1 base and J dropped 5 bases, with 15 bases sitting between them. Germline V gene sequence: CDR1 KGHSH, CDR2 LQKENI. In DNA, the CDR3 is TGTGCCAGCTCACCACTCGCTAGCAGTGAAAACGAGCAGTACTTC. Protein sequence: CASSPLASSENEQYF.

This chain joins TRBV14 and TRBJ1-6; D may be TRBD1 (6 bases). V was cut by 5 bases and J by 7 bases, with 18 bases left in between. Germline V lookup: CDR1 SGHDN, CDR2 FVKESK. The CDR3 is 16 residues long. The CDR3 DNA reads TGTGCCAGCAGCAACCGGGACAACATGATAAATTCACCCCTCCACTTT. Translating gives CASSNRDNMINSPLHF.

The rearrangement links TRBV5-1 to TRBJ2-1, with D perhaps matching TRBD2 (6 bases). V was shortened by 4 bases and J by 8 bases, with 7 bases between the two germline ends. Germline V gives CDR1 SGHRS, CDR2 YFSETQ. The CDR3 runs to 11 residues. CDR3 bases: TGCGCCAGCAGCCGGGAGTATGAGCAGTTCTTC. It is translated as CASSREYEQFF.

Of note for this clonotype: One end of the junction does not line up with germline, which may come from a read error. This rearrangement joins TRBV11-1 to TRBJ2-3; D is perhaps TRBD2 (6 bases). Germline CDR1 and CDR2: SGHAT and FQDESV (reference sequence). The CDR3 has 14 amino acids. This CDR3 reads CASSLGLGAETLYF. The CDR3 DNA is TGTGCCAGCAGTTTGGGACTGGGTGCAGAAACGCTGTATTTT. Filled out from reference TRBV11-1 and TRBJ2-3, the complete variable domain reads EAEVAQSPRYKITEKSQAVAFWCDPISGHATLYWYRQILGQGPELLVQFQDESVVDDSQLPKDRFSAERLKGVDSTLKIQPAELGDSAMYLCASSLGLGAETLYFGPGTRLTVL.

CDR3 nucleotide sequence: TGTGCCACCAGTGATGTGGCTAGCGGGGTCTCCTACAATGAGCAGTTCTTC. Its protein product is CATSDVASGVSYNEQFF. V is TRBV24-1 and J is TRBJ2-1, with TRBD2 matching over 9 bases. Germline trimming cut 3 bases from V and 0 bases from J; bases unmatched to any gene: 5. Germline CDR1 KGHDR, CDR2 SFDVKD. CDR3 length equals 17 residues.

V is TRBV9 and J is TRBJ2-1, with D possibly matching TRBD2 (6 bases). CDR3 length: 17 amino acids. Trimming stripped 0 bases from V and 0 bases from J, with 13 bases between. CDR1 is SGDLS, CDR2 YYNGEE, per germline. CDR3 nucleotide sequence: TGTGCCAGCAGCGTAGCTCTGGGGGGATTCTCCTACAATGAGCAGTTCTTC. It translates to CASSVALGGFSYNEQFF.

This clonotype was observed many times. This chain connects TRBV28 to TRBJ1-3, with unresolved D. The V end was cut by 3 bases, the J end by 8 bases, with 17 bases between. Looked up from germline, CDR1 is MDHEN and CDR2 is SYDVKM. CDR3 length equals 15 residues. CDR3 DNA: TGTGCCAGCAGTTTTCGACGGGGTGGGAAGTACACCATATATTTT. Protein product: CASSFRRGGKYTIYF.

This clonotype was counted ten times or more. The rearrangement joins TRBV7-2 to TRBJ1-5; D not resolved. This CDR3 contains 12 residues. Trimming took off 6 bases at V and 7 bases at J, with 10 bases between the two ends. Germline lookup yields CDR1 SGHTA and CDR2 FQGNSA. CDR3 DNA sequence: TGTGCCAGCAGTTCAGACGGGCAGCCCCAGCATTTT. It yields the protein CASSSDGQPQHF.

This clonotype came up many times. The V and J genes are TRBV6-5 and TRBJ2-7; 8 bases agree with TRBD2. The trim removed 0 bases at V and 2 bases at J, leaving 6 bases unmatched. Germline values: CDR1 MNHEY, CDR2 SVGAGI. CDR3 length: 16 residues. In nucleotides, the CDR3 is TGTGCCAGCAGTTACTCGACTAGCGTAACCGCCTACGAGCAGTACTTC. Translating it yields CASSYSTSVTAYEQYF.

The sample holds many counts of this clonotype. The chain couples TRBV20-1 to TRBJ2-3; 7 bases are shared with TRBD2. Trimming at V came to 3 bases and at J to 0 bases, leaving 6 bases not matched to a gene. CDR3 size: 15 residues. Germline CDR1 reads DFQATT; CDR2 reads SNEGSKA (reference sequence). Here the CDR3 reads CSASSASGSTDTQYF. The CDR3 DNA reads TGCAGTGCTAGCTCTGCTAGCGGAAGCACAGATACGCAGTATTTT.

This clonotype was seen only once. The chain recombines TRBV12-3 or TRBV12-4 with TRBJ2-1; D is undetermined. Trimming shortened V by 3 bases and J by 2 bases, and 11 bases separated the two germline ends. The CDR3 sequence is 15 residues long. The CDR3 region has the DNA TGTGCCAGCAGTTTTAGGTGGGATCCCTACAATGAGCAGTTCTTC. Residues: CASSFRWDPYNEQFF.

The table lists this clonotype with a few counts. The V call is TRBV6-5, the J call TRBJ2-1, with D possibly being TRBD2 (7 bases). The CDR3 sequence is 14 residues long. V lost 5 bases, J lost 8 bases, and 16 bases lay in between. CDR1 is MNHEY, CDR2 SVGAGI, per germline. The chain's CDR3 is CASSPWGGGDEQFF. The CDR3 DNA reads TGTGCCAGCAGTCCCTGGGGGGGCGGCGATGAGCAGTTCTTC.

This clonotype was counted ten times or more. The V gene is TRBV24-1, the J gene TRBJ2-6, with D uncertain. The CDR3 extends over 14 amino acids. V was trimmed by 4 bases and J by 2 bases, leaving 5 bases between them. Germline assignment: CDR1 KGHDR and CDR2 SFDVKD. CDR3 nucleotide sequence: TGTGCCACCAGTGACCCCGCTGGGGCCAACGTCCTGACTTTC. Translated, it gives CATSDPAGANVLTF.

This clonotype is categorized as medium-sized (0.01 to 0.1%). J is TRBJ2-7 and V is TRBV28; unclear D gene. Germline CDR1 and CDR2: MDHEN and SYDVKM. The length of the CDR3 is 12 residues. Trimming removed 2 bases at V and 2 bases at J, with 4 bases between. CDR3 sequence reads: CASSLAPYEQYF. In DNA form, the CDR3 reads TGTGCCAGCAGTTTAGCCCCCTACGAGCAGTACTTC. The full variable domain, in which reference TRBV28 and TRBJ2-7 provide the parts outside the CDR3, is DVKVTQSSRYLVKRTGEKVFLECVQDMDHENMFWYRQDPGLGLRLIYFSYDVKMKEKGDIPEGYSVSREKKERFSLILESASTNQTSMYLCASSLAPYEQYFGPGTRLTVT.